The clone carrying this T cell receptor (beta chain) occurred a few times. What it binds is not known. The CDR3 has 15 residues. Looked up from germline, CDR1 is ENHRY and CDR2 is SYGVKD. The V segment lost 6 bases and the J segment 3 bases; nucleotides outside the gene matches: 7. This record belongs to a study of cytomegalovirus exposure and HLA in healthy donors. Overall study: Earlier, 95 million to 130 million unique TCR beta sequences were recovered from roughly 180 million T cells by an analysis.

General study findings and limits: In vitro testing confirmed three CMV-associated chains as specific for CMV antigens.

PCR primers comprised 60 Vbeta and 13 Jbeta primers. Libraries were prepared by immunoSEQ multiplex PCR; TCRdb keeps only in-frame clonotypes and omits some of them. The repertoire includes approximately 110,000 clones, roughly 69% of them detected once, and nearly 8.5% sits in the top ten. This receptor was obtained from a woman in her thirties or forties in good health and CMV-seropositive. V gene TRBV10-3 combines with J gene TRBJ1-3, with 8 bases fitting TRBD1. The specimen sequenced was PBMCs. The CDR3 sequence: CAIRTDRAIGNTIYF. The CDR3 coding sequence is TGTGCCATCAGGACGGACAGGGCAATTGGAAACACCATATATTTT.